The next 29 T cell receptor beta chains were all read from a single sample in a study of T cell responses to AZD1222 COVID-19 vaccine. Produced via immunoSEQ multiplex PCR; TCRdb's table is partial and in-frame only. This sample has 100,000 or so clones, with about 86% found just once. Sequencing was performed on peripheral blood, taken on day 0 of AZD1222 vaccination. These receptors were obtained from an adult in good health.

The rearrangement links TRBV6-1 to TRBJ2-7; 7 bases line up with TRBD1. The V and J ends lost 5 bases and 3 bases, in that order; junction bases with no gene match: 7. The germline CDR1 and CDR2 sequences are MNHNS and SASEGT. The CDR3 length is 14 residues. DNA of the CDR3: TGTGCCAGCAGTAAGACAGGGCAAGGCTACGAGCAGTACTTC. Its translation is CASSKTGQGYEQYF.

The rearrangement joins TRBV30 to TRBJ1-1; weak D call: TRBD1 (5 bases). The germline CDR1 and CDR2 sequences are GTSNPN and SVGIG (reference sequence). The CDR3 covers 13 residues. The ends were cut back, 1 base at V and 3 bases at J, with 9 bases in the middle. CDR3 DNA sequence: TGTGCCTGGAGTGCAGGGCAGCACACTGAAGCTTTCTTT. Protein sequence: CAWSAGQHTEAFF.

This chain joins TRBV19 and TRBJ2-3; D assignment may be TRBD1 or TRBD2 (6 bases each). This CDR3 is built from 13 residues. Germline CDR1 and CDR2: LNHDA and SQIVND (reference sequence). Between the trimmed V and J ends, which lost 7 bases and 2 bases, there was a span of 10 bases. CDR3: CASKGGLTDTQYF. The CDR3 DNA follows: TGTGCCAGTAAGGGGGGACTCACAGATACGCAGTATTTT.

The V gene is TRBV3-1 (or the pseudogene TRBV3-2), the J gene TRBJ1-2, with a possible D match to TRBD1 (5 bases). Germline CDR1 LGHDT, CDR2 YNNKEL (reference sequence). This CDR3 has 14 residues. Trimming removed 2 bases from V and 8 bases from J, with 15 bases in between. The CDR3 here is CASSQTGTTGGYTF. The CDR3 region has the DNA TGTGCCAGCAGCCAAACAGGAACTACGGGAGGCTACACCTTC.

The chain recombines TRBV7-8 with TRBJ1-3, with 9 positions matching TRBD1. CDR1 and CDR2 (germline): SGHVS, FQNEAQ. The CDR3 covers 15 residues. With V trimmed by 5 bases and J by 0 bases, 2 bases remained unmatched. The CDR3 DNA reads TGTGCCAGCAGCGGACAGGGGTTCTCTGGAAACACCATATATTTT. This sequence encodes CASSGQGFSGNTIYF. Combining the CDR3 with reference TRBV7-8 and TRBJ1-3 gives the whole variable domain GAGVSQSPRYKVAKRGQDVALRCDPISGHVSLFWYQQALGQGPEFLTYFQNEAQLDKSGLPSDRFFAERPEGSVSTLKIQRTQQEDSAVYLCASSGQGFSGNTIYFGEGSWLTVV.

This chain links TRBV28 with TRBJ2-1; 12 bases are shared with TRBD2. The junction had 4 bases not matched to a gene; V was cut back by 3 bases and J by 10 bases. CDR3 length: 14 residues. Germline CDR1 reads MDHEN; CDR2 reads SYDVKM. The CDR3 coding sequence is TGTGCCAGCAGTTTGACTAGCGGGAGAGCCGAGCAGTTCTTC. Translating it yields CASSLTSGRAEQFF.

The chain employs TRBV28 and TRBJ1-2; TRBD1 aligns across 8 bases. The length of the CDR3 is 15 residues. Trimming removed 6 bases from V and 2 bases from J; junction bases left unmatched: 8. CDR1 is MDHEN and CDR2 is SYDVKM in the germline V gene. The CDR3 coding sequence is TGTGCCAGCAGCCTCAATGGACAGGGAAACTATGGCTACACCTTC. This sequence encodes CASSLNGQGNYGYTF.

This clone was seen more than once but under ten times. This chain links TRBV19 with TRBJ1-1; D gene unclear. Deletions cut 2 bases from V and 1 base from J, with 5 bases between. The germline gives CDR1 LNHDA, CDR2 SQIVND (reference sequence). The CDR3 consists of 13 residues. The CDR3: CASSISGNTEAFF. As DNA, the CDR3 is TGTGCCAGTAGTATATCGGGGAACACTGAAGCTTTCTTT. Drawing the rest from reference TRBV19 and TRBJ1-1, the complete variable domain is DGGITQSPKYLFRKEGQNVTLSCEQNLNHDAMYWYRQDPGQGLRLIYYSQIVNDFQKGDIAEGYSVSREKKESFPLTVTSAQKNPTAFYLCASSISGNTEAFFGQGTRLTVV.

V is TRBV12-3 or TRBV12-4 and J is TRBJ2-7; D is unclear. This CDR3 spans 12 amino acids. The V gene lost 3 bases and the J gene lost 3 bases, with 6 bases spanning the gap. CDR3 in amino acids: CASSFLVYEQYF. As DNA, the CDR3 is TGTGCCAGCAGTTTCTTGGTCTACGAGCAGTACTTC.

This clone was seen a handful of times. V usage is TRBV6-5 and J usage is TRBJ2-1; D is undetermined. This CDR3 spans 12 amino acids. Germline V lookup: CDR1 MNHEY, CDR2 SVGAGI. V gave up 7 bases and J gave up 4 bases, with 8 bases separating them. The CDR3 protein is CASTAVYNEQFF. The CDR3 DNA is TGTGCCAGCACCGCGGTATACAATGAGCAGTTCTTC.

This CDR3 is CASSLGPGETDTQYF. The CDR3 region has the DNA TGTGCCAGCAGTCTTGGGCCGGGCGAAACAGATACGCAGTATTTT. The chain joins TRBV5-4 to TRBJ2-3; unclear D gene. CDR1 is SGHNT and CDR2 is YYREEE in the germline V gene (reference sequence). The length of the CDR3 is 15 residues. Trimming left V 5 bases short and J 3 bases short, with 16 bases between.

The CDR3 nucleotides are TGTGCCAGCAGTTTATTGTACTCCACTGAAGCTTTCTTT. Translation: CASSLLYSTEAFF. The J gene is TRBJ1-1, the V gene TRBV27; unclear D gene. The V end lost 1 base, the J end lost 4 bases, and 7 bases lay between the germline ends. Germline V gene data show CDR1 as MNHEY and CDR2 as SMNVEV (reference sequence). CDR3 length: 13 amino acids.

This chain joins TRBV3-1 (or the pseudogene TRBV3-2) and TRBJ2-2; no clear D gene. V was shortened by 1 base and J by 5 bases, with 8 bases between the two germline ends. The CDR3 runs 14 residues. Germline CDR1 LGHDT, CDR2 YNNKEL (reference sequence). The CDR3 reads CASSQGPSTGELFF. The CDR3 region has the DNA TGTGCCAGCAGCCAAGGGCCCTCTACCGGGGAGCTGTTTTTT.

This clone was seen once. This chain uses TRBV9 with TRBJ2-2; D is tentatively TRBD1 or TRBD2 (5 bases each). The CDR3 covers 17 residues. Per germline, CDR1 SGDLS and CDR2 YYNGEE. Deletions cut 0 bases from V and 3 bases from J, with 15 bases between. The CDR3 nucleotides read TGTGCCAGCAGCGTAGGGTCCGACGGGACGTACACCGGGGAGCTGTTTTTT. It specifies CASSVGSDGTYTGELFF.

This CDR3 is CASSQNRGNRGYEQYF. In DNA form, the CDR3 reads TGTGCCAGCAGCCAAAACCGGGGAAACAGGGGCTACGAGCAGTACTTC. The rearrangement links TRBV28 to TRBJ2-7, with TRBD1 matching 7 bases. The CDR3 sequence is 16 residues long. Germline values: CDR1 MDHEN, CDR2 SYDVKM. With 6 bases clipped from V and 3 bases from J, the junction kept 14 bases outside the gene matches.

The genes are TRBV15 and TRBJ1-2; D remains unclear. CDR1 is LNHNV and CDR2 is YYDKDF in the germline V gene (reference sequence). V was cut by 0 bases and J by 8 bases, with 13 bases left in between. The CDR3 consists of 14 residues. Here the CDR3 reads CATSRESRAEGYTF. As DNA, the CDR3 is TGTGCCACCAGCAGAGAGTCTAGGGCGGAGGGCTACACCTTC. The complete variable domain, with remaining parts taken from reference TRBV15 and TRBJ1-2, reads DAMVIQNPRYQVTQFGKPVTLSCSQTLNHNVMYWYQQKSSQAPKLLFHYYDKDFNNEADTPDNFQSRRPNTSFCFLDIRSPGLGDTAMYLCATSRESRAEGYTFGSGTRLTVV.

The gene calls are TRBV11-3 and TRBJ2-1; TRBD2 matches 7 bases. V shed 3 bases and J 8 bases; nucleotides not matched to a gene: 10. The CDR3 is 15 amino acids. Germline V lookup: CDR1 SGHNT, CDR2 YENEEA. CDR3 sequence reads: CASSLEAGDIDEQFF. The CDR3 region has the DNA TGTGCCAGCAGCTTGGAGGCGGGAGATATCGATGAGCAGTTCTTC.

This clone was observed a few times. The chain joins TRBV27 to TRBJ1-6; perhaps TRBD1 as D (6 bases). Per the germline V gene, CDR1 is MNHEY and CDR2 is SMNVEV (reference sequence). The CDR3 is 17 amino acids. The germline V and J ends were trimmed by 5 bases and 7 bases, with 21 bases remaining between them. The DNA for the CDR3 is TGTGCCAGCAGTCTAACGAGACAGGCGGGAGGGAATTCACCCCTCCACTTT. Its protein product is CASSLTRQAGGNSPLHF.

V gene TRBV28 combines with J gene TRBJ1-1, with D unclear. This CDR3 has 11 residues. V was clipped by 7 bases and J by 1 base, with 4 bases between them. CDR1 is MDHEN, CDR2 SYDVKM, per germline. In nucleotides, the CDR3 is TGTGCCAGCAAGAGGAACACTGAAGCTTTCTTT. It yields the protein CASKRNTEAFF.

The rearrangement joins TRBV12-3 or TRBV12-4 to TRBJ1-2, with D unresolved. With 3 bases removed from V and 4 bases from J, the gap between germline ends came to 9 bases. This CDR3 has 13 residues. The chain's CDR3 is CASSFGEAYGYTF. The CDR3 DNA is TGTGCCAGCAGTTTTGGGGAGGCCTATGGCTACACCTTC.

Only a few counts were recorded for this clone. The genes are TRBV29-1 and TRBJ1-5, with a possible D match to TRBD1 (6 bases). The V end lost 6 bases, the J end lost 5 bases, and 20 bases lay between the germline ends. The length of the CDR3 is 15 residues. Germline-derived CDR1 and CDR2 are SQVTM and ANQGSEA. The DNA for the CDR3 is TGCAGCGTCCTCCTGGAGGGGGGTCCCTATCAGCCCCAGCATTTT. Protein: CSVLLEGGPYQPQHF. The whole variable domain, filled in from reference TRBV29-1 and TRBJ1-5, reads SAVISQKPSRDICQRGTSLTIQCQVDSQVTMMFWYRQQPGQSLTLIATANQGSEATYESGFVIDKFPISRPNLTFSTLTVSNMSPEDSSIYLCSVLLEGGPYQPQHFGDGTRLSIL.

The CDR3, as DNA: TGCGCCAGCAGCCCGGACAGGGGGGGAACCTACGAGCAGTACTTC. Translation gives CASSPDRGGTYEQYF. This rearrangement joins TRBV5-1 to TRBJ2-7; 10 nucleotides agree with TRBD1. CDR3 length: 15 amino acids. J was trimmed by 2 bases and V by 4 bases; bases with no gene match: 6. CDR1 is SGHRS and CDR2 is YFSETQ in the germline V gene.

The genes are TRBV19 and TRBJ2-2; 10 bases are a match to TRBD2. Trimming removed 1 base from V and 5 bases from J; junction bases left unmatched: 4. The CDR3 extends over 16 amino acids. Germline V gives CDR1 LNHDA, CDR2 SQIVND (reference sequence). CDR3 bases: TGTGCCAGTAGTATAGCAAGCGGGAGGGTAACCGGGGAGCTGTTTTTT. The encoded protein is CASSIASGRVTGELFF.

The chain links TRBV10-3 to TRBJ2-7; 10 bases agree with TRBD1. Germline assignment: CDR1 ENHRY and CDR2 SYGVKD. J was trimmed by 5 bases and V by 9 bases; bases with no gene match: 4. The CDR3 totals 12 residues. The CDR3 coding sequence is TGTGCCATTAGGACAGGGGGAAACGAGCAGTACTTC. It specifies CAIRTGGNEQYF.

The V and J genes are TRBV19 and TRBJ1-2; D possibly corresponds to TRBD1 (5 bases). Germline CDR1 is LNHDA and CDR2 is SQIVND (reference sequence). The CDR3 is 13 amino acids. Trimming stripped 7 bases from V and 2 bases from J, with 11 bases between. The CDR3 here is CASISAGNYGYTF. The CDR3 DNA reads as TGTGCCAGTATCTCGGCAGGGAACTATGGCTACACCTTC.

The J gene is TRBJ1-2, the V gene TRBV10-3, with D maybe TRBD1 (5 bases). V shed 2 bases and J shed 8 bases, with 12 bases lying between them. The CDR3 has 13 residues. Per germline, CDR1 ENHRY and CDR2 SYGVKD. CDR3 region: CAISEEGVLGYTF. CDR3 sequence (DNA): TGTGCCATCAGTGAGGAAGGGGTTCTCGGCTACACCTTC.

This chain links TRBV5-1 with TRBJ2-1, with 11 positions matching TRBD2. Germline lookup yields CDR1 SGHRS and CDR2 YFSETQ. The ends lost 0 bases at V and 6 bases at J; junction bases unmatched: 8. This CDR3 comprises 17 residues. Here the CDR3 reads CASSLGGGLAGGNEQFF. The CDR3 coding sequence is TGCGCCAGCAGCTTGGGGGGAGGACTAGCGGGCGGCAATGAGCAGTTCTTC.

As DNA, the CDR3 is TGTGCCAGCAGCGTAGGCTGGGACTCAAATTCACCCCTCCACTTT. The encoded protein is CASSVGWDSNSPLHF. The chain is built from TRBV9 and TRBJ1-6, with D possibly being TRBD1 (5 bases). Germline CDR1 and CDR2: SGDLS and YYNGEE. V was clipped by 0 bases and J by 7 bases, with 11 bases between them. The CDR3 extends over 15 amino acids.

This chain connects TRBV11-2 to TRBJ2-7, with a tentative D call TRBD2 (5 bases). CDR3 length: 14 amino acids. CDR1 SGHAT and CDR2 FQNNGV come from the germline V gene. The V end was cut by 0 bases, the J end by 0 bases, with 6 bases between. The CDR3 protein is CASSLERVSYEQYF. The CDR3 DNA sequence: TGTGCCAGCAGCTTAGAGAGGGTCTCCTACGAGCAGTACTTC.